This TCR beta chain was found in a study of blood T cell repertoires in COVID-19. This CDR3 contains 18 residues. Unmatched junction bases numbered 16, after V lost 5 bases and J lost 1 base. Germline assignment: CDR1 SGHTA and CDR2 FQGNSA. Sequenced by immunoSEQ multiplex PCR; TCRdb stores in-frame clones only, minus some. Here the sample spans hundreds of thousands of clones, around 87% being singletons. Sample: peripheral blood. The TCR was taken from a man aged 55 to 70 who had recovered from COVID-19. The chain employs TRBV7-2 and TRBJ2-7; 8 nucleotides align to TRBD2. The CDR3 here is CASSTRPGLDIKSYEQYF. The CDR3 bases are TGTGCCAGCAGCACGAGACCGGGACTAGATATTAAGTCCTACGAGCAGTACTTC.